This T cell receptor beta chain is drawn from a study of response to subunit inactivated influenza vaccine. As regards this clonotype: Antigen unknown.

TCRdb reprocessed the RT-PCR reads with MiXCR, giving one entry per CDR3 protein. This sample yields about 500,000 distinct CDR3 sequences, of which about 15% are seen a single time; less than 4% belongs to the top ten. CDR3 length: 15 amino acids. Germline CDR1 reads SGHVS; CDR2 reads FNYEAQ. The ends were cut back, 5 bases at V and 3 bases at J, with 13 bases in the middle. The study's findings and limits: A suggestion made by the authors is that each seasonal influenza vaccination recruits few new T cells.

The clonotype was recovered from a man between 50 and 75 years old who received an inactivated influenza vaccine. The chain combines TRBV7-6 with TRBJ1-4; the D gene is possibly TRBD1 (5 bases). This material consisted of CD4+ T cells sorted from PBMCs, taken roughly 24 months after vaccination. This CDR3 reads CASSEMTAPNEKLFF. For the CDR3, the DNA is TGTGCCAGCAGCGAGATGACAGCACCTAATGAAAAACTGTTTTTT.